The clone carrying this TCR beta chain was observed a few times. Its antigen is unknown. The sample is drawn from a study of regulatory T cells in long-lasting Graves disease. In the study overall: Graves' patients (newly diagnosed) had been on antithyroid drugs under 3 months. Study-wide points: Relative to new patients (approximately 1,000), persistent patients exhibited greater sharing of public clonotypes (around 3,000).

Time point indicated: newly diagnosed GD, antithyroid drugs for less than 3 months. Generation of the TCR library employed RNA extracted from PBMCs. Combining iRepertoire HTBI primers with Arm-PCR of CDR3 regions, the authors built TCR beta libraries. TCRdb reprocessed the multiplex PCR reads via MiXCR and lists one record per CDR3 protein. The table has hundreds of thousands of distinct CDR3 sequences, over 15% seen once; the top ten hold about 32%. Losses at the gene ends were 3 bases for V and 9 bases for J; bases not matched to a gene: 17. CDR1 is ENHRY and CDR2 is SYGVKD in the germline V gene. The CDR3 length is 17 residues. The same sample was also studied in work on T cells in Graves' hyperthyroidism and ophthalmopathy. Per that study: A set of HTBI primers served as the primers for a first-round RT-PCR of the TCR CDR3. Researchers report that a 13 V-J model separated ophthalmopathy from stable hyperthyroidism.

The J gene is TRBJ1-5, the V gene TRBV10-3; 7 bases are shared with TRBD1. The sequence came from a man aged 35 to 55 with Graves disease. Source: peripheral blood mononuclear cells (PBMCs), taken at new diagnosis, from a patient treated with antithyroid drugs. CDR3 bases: TGTGCCATCAGTGATCCGAGCAATTCAGGGGGGGTAGGGCCCCAGCATTTT. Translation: CAISDPSNSGGVGPQHF.